The entry that follows covers one T cell receptor (beta chain) sequence. This entry is derived from a study of blood T cell dynamics during melanoma immunotherapy. Time point here: week 3, after first cycle of checkpoint inhibitor. Profiling relied on immunoSEQ multiplex PCR, and the TCRdb table lists in-frame clones only, not all of them. There are more than 4,000 clones in the sample; more than 70% occur only once, and less than 4.5% lies in the top ten. V was pared by 2 bases and J by 6 bases, with 3 bases of the junction left unmatched. Germline CDR1 reads MNHNS; CDR2 reads SASEGT. The CDR3 is 15 residues long.

The sequencing here drew on blood, taken from a patient treated with checkpoint blockade. This chain uses TRBV6-1 with TRBJ2-7; TRBD2 agrees at 14 bases. The sequence was obtained from a human donor with melanoma. CDR3 protein: CASSERTSGRREQYF. CDR3 nucleotides: TGTGCCAGCAGTGAAAGGACTAGCGGGAGGCGCGAGCAGTACTTC.